A single sample gave rise to the 21 T cell receptor beta chains below, sequenced in a study of blood T cell repertoires in COVID-19. Clones were read by immunoSEQ multiplex PCR, and TCRdb kept only the in-frame ones, dropping some. Of about 55,000 clones listed, roughly nine tenths are singletons. Specimen: peripheral blood. The receptor source for this set is a man aged 40-49 years with acute or convalescent COVID-19.

The chain has TRBV6-5 and TRBJ2-5; a possible D gene is TRBD1 (5 bases). The V end lost 8 bases, the J end lost 1 base, and 8 bases lay between the germline ends. The germline gives CDR1 MNHEY, CDR2 SVGAGI. This CDR3 has 12 amino acids. CDR3 coding DNA: TGTGCCAGCTACAGGTCCCAAGAGACCCAGTACTTC. It yields the protein CASYRSQETQYF.

CDR3 protein: CASSQTAVGRAYEQYF. CDR3 nucleotide sequence: TGCGCCAGCAGCCAGACCGCAGTCGGGAGAGCCTACGAGCAGTACTTC. The chain links TRBV4-3 to TRBJ2-7; perhaps TRBD2 as D (6 bases). Trimming removed 3 bases at V and 2 bases at J, with 17 bases between. Germline V lookup: CDR1 LGHNA, CDR2 YSLEER. The CDR3 runs to 16 residues.

The chain carries TRBV7-2 and TRBJ1-1; a possible D gene is TRBD1 (6 bases). CDR1 and CDR2 (germline): SGHTA, FQGNSA. This CDR3 has 14 amino acids. The germline V and J ends were trimmed by 5 bases and 4 bases, with 14 bases remaining between them. CDR3 amino acids: CASSPKGGSTEAFF. The CDR3 DNA reads as TGTGCCAGCAGCCCGAAGGGGGGGAGCACTGAAGCTTTCTTT. Full variable domain (outside the CDR3, taken from reference TRBV7-2 and TRBJ1-1): GAGVSQSPSNKVTEKGKDVELRCDPISGHTALYWYRQSLGQGLEFLIYFQGNSAPDKSGLPSDRFSAERTGGSVSTLTIQRTQQEDSAVYLCASSPKGGSTEAFFGQGTRLTVV.

The J gene is TRBJ2-1, the V gene TRBV3-1 (or the pseudogene TRBV3-2); 7 nucleotides agree with TRBD2. The CDR3 has 16 residues. CDR1 is LGHDT and CDR2 is YNNKEL in the germline V gene (reference sequence). J gave up 6 bases and V 4 bases, and 12 bases lay outside the gene matches. CDR3 nucleotide sequence: TGTGCCAGCAGCCCCATCCGAGCGGGGCTTGCCAATGAGCAGTTCTTC. This sequence encodes CASSPIRAGLANEQFF.

J is TRBJ2-1 and V is TRBV3-1 (or the pseudogene TRBV3-2); D may be TRBD1 (6 bases). This CDR3 region has 15 residues. Trimming left V 1 base short and J 3 bases short, with 10 bases between. From germline, CDR1 is LGHDT and CDR2 YNNKEL (reference sequence). The chain's CDR3 is CASSQGGDIYNEQFF. The CDR3 nucleotides read TGTGCCAGCAGCCAAGGAGGGGACATCTACAATGAGCAGTTCTTC.

The CDR3 sequence is CASSLSTGQYEQYF. CDR3 DNA: TGTGCCAGCAGCTTATCCACAGGACAGTACGAGCAGTACTTC. V is TRBV7-2 and J is TRBJ2-7; D might be TRBD1 (6 bases). CDR3 size: 14 residues. Looked up from germline, CDR1 is SGHTA and CDR2 is FQGNSA. The V end lost 2 bases, the J end lost 4 bases, and 12 bases lay between the germline ends.

Written as DNA, the CDR3 is TGTGCCTCCACCCTGATGGAGGAAACAGATACGCAGTATTTT. This gives the protein CASTLMEETDTQYF. The genes are TRBV21-1 and TRBJ2-3; TRBD2, as called in the table, went unchecked against the DNA. TRBV21-1 is flagged as a pseudogene. This CDR3 region has 14 residues.

The rearrangement joins TRBV27 to TRBJ1-2; 8 positions match TRBD1. The V and J ends lost 2 bases and 2 bases, in that order; junction bases with no gene match: 10. The CDR3 sequence is 17 residues long. Germline CDR1 reads MNHEY; CDR2 reads SMNVEV (reference sequence). The CDR3 sequence: CASSLIYGQGNNYGYTF. The CDR3 coding sequence is TGTGCCAGCAGTTTAATCTACGGACAGGGAAACAACTATGGCTACACCTTC.

The chain carries TRBV7-9 and TRBJ2-5; 10 bases map to TRBD2. The ends lost 5 bases at V and 2 bases at J; junction bases unmatched: 2. CDR1 and CDR2 from the germline V gene are SEHNR and FQNEAQ (reference sequence). This CDR3 spans 14 amino acids. Here the CDR3 reads CASSQTSGQETQYF. In DNA form, the CDR3 reads TGTGCCAGCAGCCAGACTAGCGGGCAAGAGACCCAGTACTTC.

The rearrangement links TRBV7-9 to TRBJ1-3, with D unclear. CDR1 SEHNR and CDR2 FQNEAQ come from the germline V gene (reference sequence). The V gene lost 3 bases and the J gene lost 1 base, with 10 bases spanning the gap. The CDR3 contains 15 residues. This CDR3 reads CASSFGPGSGNTIYF. The DNA for the CDR3 is TGTGCCAGCAGCTTCGGCCCGGGATCTGGAAACACCATATATTTT.

This chain joins TRBV11-2 and TRBJ2-7, with 7 nucleotides matching TRBD2. Unmatched junction bases numbered 11, after V lost 0 bases and J lost 6 bases. This CDR3 has 16 residues. Per the germline V gene, CDR1 is SGHAT and CDR2 is FQNNGV. CDR3 nucleotides: TGTGCCAGCAGCTTAGAGAGGGGCGGGAGACTGGGCGAGCAGTACTTC. Protein product: CASSLERGGRLGEQYF.

The V gene is TRBV6-5, the J gene TRBJ2-1; the match to TRBD2 covers 8 bases. CDR1 and CDR2 from the germline V gene are MNHEY and SVGAGI. CDR3 length: 15 amino acids. With V trimmed by 5 bases and J by 2 bases, 5 bases remained unmatched. CDR3 in DNA: TGTGCCAGCAGTCTTCGGGAGGGCGCCTACAATGAGCAGTTCTTC. Translating gives CASSLREGAYNEQFF.

V and J are TRBV7-3 and TRBJ2-7; D not certain. Trimming removed 1 base at V and 5 bases at J, with 9 bases between. Looked up from germline, CDR1 is SGHTA and CDR2 is FQGTGA. There are 13 residues in the CDR3. In nucleotides, the CDR3 is TGTGCCAGCAGCTTAAACACCATCCACGAGCAGTACTTC. Residues: CASSLNTIHEQYF.

The CDR3 DNA reads as TGTGCCAGCAGCATCGGTTGGACTAGCGGGAGACGATACGAGCAGTACTTC. It yields the protein CASSIGWTSGRRYEQYF. V is TRBV7-2 and J is TRBJ2-7, with 13 bases aligning to TRBD2. CDR1 is SGHTA, CDR2 FQGNSA, per germline. Trimming removed 5 bases from V and 4 bases from J; junction bases left unmatched: 11. The CDR3 covers 17 residues.

Worth noting for this clone: Compared with germline, one end of the junction differs, possibly owing to a read error. The chain couples TRBV6-5 to TRBJ2-1, with 11 bases aligning to TRBD2. CDR3 length: 11 amino acids. Germline V lookup: CDR1 MNHEY, CDR2 SVGAGI. This CDR3 reads CASSYLGLAVF. The CDR3 DNA is TGTGCCAGCAGTTACTTGGGACTAGCGGTCTTC.

The chain has TRBV18 and TRBJ1-4; D remains ambiguous. V was shortened by 4 bases and J by 8 bases, with 20 bases between the two germline ends. Germline assignment: CDR1 KGHSH and CDR2 LQKENI. CDR3 size: 16 residues. In DNA form, the CDR3 reads TGTGCCAGCTCACTACCCCGTGAGGGTGCATCGGAAAAACTGTTTTTT. This encodes CASSLPREGASEKLFF.

The genes are TRBV19 and TRBJ2-1, with 9 positions matching TRBD2. The length of the CDR3 is 17 residues. Germline lookup yields CDR1 LNHDA and CDR2 SQIVND (reference sequence). V shed 3 bases, J shed 10 bases, and the junction held 16 bases outside the gene matches. The CDR3 sequence is CASSIVMAGGPRGEQFF. DNA for the CDR3: TGTGCCAGTAGTATCGTGATGGCGGGAGGGCCAAGGGGAGAGCAGTTCTTC.

Only one count was recorded for this clone. This chain links TRBV10-2 with TRBJ2-5; TRBD1 aligns across 9 bases. CDR1 is WSHSY, CDR2 SAAADI, per germline. V dropped 7 bases and J dropped 2; count of bases not matched to a gene: 8. The CDR3 runs to 15 residues. Written as DNA, the CDR3 is TGCGCCAGCATTGTGGGACAGGGATTACAAGAGACCCAGTACTTC. Its translation is CASIVGQGLQETQYF.

The J gene is TRBJ1-1, the V gene TRBV7-2; weak D call: TRBD1 (6 bases). CDR3 length equals 15 residues. The V end was cut by 5 bases, the J end by 4 bases, with 17 bases between. Germline CDR1 is SGHTA and CDR2 is FQGNSA. This CDR3 reads CASSRIRGIITEAFF. In DNA form, the CDR3 reads TGTGCCAGCAGCCGCATCAGGGGAATAATCACTGAAGCTTTCTTT.

Here the CDR3 reads CASSQGSGTGELFF. CDR3 bases: TGTGCCAGCAGTCAGGGGAGCGGCACCGGGGAGCTGTTTTTT. The chain employs TRBV6-2 or TRBV6-3 and TRBJ2-2; a weak D match, TRBD1 (6 bases). The CDR3 is 14 residues long. CDR1 is MNHEY, CDR2 SVGEGT, per germline. Trimming left V 5 bases short and J 4 bases short, with 11 bases between.

This chain joins TRBV5-6 and TRBJ1-2; TRBD1 agrees at 10 bases. This CDR3 is 16 amino acids long. The germline V gene has CDR1 SGHDT and CDR2 YYEEEE. V dropped 0 bases and J dropped 2; count of bases not matched to a gene: 4. The CDR3 DNA follows: TGTGCCAGCAGCTTGGCGGGACAGGGGAGGAACTATGGCTACACCTTC. This codes for CASSLAGQGRNYGYTF.